The 9 T cell receptor beta chains listed next were all sequenced from one sample in a study of spatial heterogeneity in lung cancer. From the 5' RACE reads, TCRdb called clonotypes with MiXCR, one entry per CDR3 protein. The sample records under 4,500 distinct CDR3 sequences, 8% to 10% being singletons. Time point specified: sample taken at primary tumor resection. Extraction of whole RNA from tumor, nontumor lung or frozen PBMC preceded unsorted sequencing. The specimen was PBMCs, collected at surgery. The receptor source for this set is a male donor with early-stage non-small cell lung cancer.

In this sample, this clonotype turned up many times. The chain has TRBV28 and TRBJ1-6, with D perhaps matching TRBD1 (6 bases). With 6 bases removed from V and 7 bases from J, the gap between germline ends came to 7 bases. CDR1 and CDR2 from the germline V gene are MDHEN and SYDVKM. This CDR3 spans 12 amino acids. The CDR3, as DNA: TGTGCCAGCAGCGACAGGAATTCACCCCTCCACTTT. Translation: CASSDRNSPLHF. The whole variable domain, filled in from reference TRBV28 and TRBJ1-6, reads DVKVTQSSRYLVKRTGEKVFLECVQDMDHENMFWYRQDPGLGLRLIYFSYDVKMKEKGDIPEGYSVSREKKERFSLILESASTNQTSMYLCASSDRNSPLHFGNGTRLTVT.

By its share, this clonotype is medium-sized. This chain uses TRBV3-1 with TRBJ1-2; no clear D. The CDR3 covers 15 residues. Germline CDR1 is LGHDT and CDR2 is YNNKEL (reference sequence). Between the trimmed V and J ends, which lost 3 bases and 0 bases, there was a span of 11 bases. CDR3 in amino acids: CASSQWDTANYGYTF. The CDR3 bases are TGTGCCAGCAGCCAGTGGGATACGGCTAACTATGGCTACACCTTC.

The chain links TRBV14 to TRBJ2-3; D gene uncertain. Trimming cost V 1 base and J 4 bases, with 18 bases left between them. This CDR3 is 17 amino acids long. CDR1 is SGHDN and CDR2 is FVKESK in the germline V gene. The CDR3, as DNA: TGTGCCAGCAGCCAAGCCGAGTTATTCCTACACCCAGATACGCAGTATTTT. This sequence encodes CASSQAELFLHPDTQYF.

This clonotype was picked up many times. The rearrangement links TRBV6-1 to TRBJ2-5, with 7 bases identical to TRBD2. The CDR3 runs to 14 residues. Germline V gives CDR1 MNHNS, CDR2 SASEGT. V lost 3 bases to trimming and J lost 4 bases; unmatched junction nucleotides: 5. Here the CDR3 DNA reads TGTGCCAGCAGTGAGTGGGGGGGAAGAGAGACCCAGTACTTC. Protein product: CASSEWGGRETQYF.

This clonotype was counted ten times or more. CDR3 in amino acids: CASSPRPLTDTQYF. The CDR3 nucleotides are TGTGCCAGCTCACCACGACCCCTCACAGATACGCAGTATTTT. V usage is TRBV18 and J usage is TRBJ2-3; D ambiguous. V lost 1 base, J lost 2 bases, and 7 bases lay in between. Per the germline V gene, CDR1 is KGHSH and CDR2 is LQKENI. The CDR3 is 14 residues long.

V gene TRBV19 combines with J gene TRBJ2-1, with no clear D. This CDR3 has 14 amino acids. Germline CDR1 and CDR2: LNHDA and SQIVND (reference sequence). V was cut by 6 bases and J by 4 bases, with 13 bases left in between. This CDR3 reads CASSEWQIYNEQFF. The CDR3 DNA sequence: TGTGCCAGTAGCGAGTGGCAGATATACAATGAGCAGTTCTTC.

This clonotype was seen repeatedly, ten times or more. The V and J genes are TRBV12-3 or TRBV12-4 and TRBJ2-2; perhaps D is TRBD1 or TRBD2 (5 bases each). Between the trimmed V and J ends, which lost 11 bases and 6 bases, there was a span of 10 bases. CDR3 length: 11 residues. CDR3 sequence (DNA): TGTGCCGCGAGAGGGGCCGGGGAGCTGTTTTTT. Protein sequence: CAARGAGELFF.

This clonotype showed up many times. The chain has TRBV18 and TRBJ2-5, with D possibly matching TRBD1 (5 bases). The CDR3 runs to 15 residues. V lost 0 bases to trimming and J lost 0 bases, with 8 bases between them. Per germline, CDR1 KGHSH and CDR2 LQKENI. CDR3 region: CASSPPTAYQETQYF. DNA for the CDR3: TGTGCCAGCTCACCACCGACAGCGTACCAAGAGACCCAGTACTTC.

This clonotype is labeled as medium-sized (0.01 to 0.1%). This chain joins TRBV6-4 and TRBJ2-1; 14 bases map to TRBD2. The length of the CDR3 is 18 residues. Germline CDR1 and CDR2: MRHNA and SNTAGT. The J segment lost 9 bases and the V segment lost 5 bases, leaving 15 bases of the junction unmatched. The CDR3: CASSPLPRLAGGPLEQFF. The CDR3 nucleotides read TGTGCCAGCAGTCCGCTCCCGAGACTAGCGGGGGGGCCGCTTGAGCAGTTCTTC.